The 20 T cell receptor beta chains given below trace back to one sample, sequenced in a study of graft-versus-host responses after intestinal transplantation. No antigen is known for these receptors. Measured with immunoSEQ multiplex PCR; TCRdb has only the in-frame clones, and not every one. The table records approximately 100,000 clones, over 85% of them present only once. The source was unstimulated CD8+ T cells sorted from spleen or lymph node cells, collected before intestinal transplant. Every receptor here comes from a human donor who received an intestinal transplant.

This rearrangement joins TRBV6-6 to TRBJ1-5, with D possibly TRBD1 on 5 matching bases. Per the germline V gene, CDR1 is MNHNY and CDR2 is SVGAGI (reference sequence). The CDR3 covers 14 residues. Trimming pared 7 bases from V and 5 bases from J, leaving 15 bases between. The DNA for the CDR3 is TGTGCCAGCACCCGTCAGGGCGGGGATCAGCCCCAGCATTTT. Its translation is CASTRQGGDQPQHF.

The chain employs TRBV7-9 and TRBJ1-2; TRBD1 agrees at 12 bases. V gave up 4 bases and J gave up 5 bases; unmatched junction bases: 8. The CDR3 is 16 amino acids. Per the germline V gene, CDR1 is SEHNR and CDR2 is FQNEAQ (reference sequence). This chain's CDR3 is CASSSSGTGGAYGYTF. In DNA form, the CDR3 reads TGTGCCAGCAGCTCGAGCGGGACAGGGGGCGCGTATGGCTACACCTTC. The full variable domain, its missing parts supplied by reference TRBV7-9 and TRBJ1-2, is DTGVSQNPRHKITKRGQNVTFRCDPISEHNRLYWYRQTLGQGPEFLTYFQNEAQLEKSRLLSDRFSAERPKGSFSTLEIQRTEQGDSAMYLCASSSSGTGGAYGYTFGSGTRLTVV.

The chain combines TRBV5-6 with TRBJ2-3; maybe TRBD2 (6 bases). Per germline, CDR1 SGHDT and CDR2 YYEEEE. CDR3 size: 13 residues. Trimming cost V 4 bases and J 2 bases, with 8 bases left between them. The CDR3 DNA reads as TGTGCCAGCAGCCTGGGACTCACAGATACGCAGTATTTT. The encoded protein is CASSLGLTDTQYF.

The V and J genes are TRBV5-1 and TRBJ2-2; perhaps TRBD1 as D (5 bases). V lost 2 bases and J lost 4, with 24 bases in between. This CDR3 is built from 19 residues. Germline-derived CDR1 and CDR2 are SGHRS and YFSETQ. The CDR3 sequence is CASSFLGTAGSYSTGELFF. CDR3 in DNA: TGCGCCAGCAGCTTCCTTGGAACAGCAGGGTCTTACTCCACCGGGGAGCTGTTTTTT.

CDR3 amino acids: CASSMGQGFSSTDTQYF. CDR3 sequence (DNA): TGTGCCAGCAGCATGGGACAGGGCTTCTCTAGCACAGATACGCAGTATTTT. The chain carries TRBV7-2 and TRBJ2-3; 9 bases line up with TRBD1. V shed 5 bases, J shed 0 bases, and the junction held 9 bases outside the gene matches. The CDR3 covers 17 residues. Germline CDR1 reads SGHTA; CDR2 reads FQGNSA.

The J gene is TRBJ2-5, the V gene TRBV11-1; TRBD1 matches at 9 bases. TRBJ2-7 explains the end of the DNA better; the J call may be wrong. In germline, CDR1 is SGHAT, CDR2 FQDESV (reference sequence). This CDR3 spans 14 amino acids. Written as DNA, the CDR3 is TGTGCCAGCAGCTGGGGACAGGGAGACGACGAGCAGTACTTC. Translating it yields CASSWGQGDDEQYF.

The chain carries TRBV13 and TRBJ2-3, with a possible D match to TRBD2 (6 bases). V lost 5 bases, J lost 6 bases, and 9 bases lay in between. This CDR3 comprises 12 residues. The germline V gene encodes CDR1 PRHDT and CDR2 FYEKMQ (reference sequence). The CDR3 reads CASSPRGDTQYF. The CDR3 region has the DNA TGTGCCAGCAGCCCCCGGGGGGATACGCAGTATTTT.

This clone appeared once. This CDR3 is CASSPGGGYEQYF. CDR3 bases: TGTGCCAGCAGCCCGGGGGGGGGCTACGAGCAGTACTTC. The chain links TRBV7-6 to TRBJ2-7; 8 bases line up with TRBD2. The CDR3 runs 13 residues. Germline V lookup: CDR1 SGHVS, CDR2 FNYEAQ. V lost 5 bases to trimming and J lost 3 bases; unmatched junction nucleotides: 3. The full variable domain, completed using reference TRBV7-6 and TRBJ2-7, is GAGVSQSPRYKVTKRGQDVALRCDPISGHVSLYWYRQALGQGPEFLTYFNYEAQQDKSGLPNDRFSAERPEGSISTLTIQRTEQRDSAMYRCASSPGGGYEQYFGPGTRLTVT.

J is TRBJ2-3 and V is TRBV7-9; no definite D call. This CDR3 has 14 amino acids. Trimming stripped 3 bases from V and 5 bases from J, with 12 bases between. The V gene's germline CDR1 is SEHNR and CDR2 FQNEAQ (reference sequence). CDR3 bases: TGTGCCAGCAGCTTTGTGGATACGGGAGATACGCAGTATTTT. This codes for CASSFVDTGDTQYF.

The CDR3 region has the DNA TGTGCCAGCAGACCTGGGGTCGGTACTGAAGCTTTCTTT. It codes for CASRPGVGTEAFF. The chain is built from TRBV6-5 and TRBJ1-1; D is unresolved. Deletions cut 6 bases from V and 5 bases from J, with 13 bases between. The CDR3 sequence is 13 residues long. The germline gives CDR1 MNHEY, CDR2 SVGAGI.

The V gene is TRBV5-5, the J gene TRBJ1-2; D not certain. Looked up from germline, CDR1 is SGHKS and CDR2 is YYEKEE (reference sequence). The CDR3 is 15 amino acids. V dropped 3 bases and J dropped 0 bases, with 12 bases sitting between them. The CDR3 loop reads CASSSWTVANYGYTF. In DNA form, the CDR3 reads TGTGCCAGCAGCTCCTGGACTGTAGCTAACTATGGCTACACCTTC.

CDR3 bases: TGTGCCAGCACCCCTCACCCGCACCCCTCCGGTGCAGATACGCAGTATTTT. It encodes CASTPHPHPSGADTQYF. The chain combines TRBV11-2 with TRBJ2-3; D is uncertain. Trimming cost V 7 bases and J 4 bases, with 24 bases left between them. Germline CDR1 reads SGHAT; CDR2 reads FQNNGV. This CDR3 has 17 amino acids.

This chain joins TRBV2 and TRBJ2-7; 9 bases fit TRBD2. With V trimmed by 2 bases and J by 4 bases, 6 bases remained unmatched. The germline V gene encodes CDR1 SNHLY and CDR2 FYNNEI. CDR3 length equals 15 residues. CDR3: CASSETGGGAYEQYF. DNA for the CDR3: TGTGCCAGCAGTGAAACAGGCGGGGGGGCTTACGAGCAGTACTTC.

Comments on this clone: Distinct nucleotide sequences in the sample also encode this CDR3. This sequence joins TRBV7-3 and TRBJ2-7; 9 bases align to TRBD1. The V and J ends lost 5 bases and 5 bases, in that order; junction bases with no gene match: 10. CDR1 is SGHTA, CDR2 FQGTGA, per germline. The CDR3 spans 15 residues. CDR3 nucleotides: TGTGCCAGCAGCCTGGGACAGGGAGAGGACAACGAGCAGTACTTC. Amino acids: CASSLGQGEDNEQYF.

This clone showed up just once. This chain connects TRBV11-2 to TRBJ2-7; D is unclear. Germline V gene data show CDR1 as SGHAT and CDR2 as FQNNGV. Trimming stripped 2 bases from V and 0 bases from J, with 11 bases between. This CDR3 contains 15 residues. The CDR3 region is CASSLSGPDSYEQYF. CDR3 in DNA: TGTGCCAGCAGCTTATCAGGTCCGGACTCCTACGAGCAGTACTTC.

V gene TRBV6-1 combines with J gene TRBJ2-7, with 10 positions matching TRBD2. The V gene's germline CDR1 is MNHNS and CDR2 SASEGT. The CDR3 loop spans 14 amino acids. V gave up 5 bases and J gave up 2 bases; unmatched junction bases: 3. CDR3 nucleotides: TGTGCCAGCAGTCATAGCGGGGGGACCTACGAGCAGTACTTC. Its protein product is CASSHSGGTYEQYF.

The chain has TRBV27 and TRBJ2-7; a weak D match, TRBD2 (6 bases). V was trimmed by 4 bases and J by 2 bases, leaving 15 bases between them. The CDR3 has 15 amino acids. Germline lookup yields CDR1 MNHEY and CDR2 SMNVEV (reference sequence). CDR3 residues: CASSSSNRGTYEQYF. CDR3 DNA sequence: TGTGCCAGCAGTTCATCCAACCGGGGGACCTACGAGCAGTACTTC.

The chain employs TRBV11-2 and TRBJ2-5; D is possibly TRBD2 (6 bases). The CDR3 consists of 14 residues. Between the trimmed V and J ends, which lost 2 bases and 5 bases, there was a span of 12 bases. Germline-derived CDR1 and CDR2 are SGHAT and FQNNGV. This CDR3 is CASSLKVSGETQYF. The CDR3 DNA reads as TGTGCCAGCAGCTTAAAGGTCAGCGGGGAGACCCAGTACTTC.

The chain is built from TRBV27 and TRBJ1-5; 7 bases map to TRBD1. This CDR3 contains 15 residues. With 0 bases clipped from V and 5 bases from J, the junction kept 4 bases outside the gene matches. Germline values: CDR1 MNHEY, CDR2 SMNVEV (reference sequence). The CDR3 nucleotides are TGTGCCAGCAGTTTATCGATAACAGGGGATCAGCCCCAGCATTTT. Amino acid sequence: CASSLSITGDQPQHF.

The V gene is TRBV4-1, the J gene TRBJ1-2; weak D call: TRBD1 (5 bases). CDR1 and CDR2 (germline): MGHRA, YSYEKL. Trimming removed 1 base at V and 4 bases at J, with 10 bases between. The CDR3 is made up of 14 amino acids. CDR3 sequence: CASSQGQGSYGYTF. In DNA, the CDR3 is TGCGCCAGCAGCCAAGGGCAGGGCTCCTATGGCTACACCTTC.